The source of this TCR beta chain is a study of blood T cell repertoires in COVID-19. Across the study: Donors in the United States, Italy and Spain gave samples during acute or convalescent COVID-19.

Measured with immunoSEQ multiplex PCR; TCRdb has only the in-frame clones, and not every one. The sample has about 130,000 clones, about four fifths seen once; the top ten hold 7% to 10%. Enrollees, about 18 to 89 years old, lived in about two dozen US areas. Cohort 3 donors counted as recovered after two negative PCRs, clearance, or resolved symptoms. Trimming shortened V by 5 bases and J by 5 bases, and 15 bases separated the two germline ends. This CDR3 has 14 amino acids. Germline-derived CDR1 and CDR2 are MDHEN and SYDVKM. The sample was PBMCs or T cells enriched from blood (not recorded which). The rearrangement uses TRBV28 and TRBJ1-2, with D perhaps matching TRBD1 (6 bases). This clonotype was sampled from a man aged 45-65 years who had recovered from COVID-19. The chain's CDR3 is CASSQGQTRYGYTF. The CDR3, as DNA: TGTGCCAGCAGTCAAGGACAGACTCGATATGGCTACACCTTC.